This entry describes one TCR beta chain. Cohorts were based on clinical histories the participants reported. This sample was taken from a study of blood T cell repertoires in COVID-19. Study-wide context: COVID-19 samples, acute and convalescent, were from the United States, Italy and Spain. Nucleic acid was either cDNA or gDNA, and it came from T cells, B-cell-depleted T cells, or PBMCs.

In the source study's methods: Nucleated cell counts were estimated from reference gene primer amplification. Sequencing was performed with immunoSEQ multiplex PCR; in TCRdb, only in-frame clones are kept and a portion is missing. The DNA gave D and trimming, while V, J and clone size come from that table. The repertoire holds fewer than 500,000 clones, with 87% as singletons. The CDR3 is 16 residues long. The germline CDR1 and CDR2 sequences are LGHDT and YNNKEL (reference sequence). V lost 0 bases, J lost 4 bases, and 13 bases lay in between. This rearrangement joins TRBV3-1 (or the pseudogene TRBV3-2) to TRBJ2-1; D unclear. This receptor was obtained from a woman aged 18-35 years with acute COVID-19. Sequencing input: PBMCs or T cells enriched from blood (not recorded which). The CDR3, as DNA: TGTGCCAGCAGCCAAGAGATATCCCCCACTTACAATGAGCAGTTCTTC. Translated, it gives CASSQEISPTYNEQFF.